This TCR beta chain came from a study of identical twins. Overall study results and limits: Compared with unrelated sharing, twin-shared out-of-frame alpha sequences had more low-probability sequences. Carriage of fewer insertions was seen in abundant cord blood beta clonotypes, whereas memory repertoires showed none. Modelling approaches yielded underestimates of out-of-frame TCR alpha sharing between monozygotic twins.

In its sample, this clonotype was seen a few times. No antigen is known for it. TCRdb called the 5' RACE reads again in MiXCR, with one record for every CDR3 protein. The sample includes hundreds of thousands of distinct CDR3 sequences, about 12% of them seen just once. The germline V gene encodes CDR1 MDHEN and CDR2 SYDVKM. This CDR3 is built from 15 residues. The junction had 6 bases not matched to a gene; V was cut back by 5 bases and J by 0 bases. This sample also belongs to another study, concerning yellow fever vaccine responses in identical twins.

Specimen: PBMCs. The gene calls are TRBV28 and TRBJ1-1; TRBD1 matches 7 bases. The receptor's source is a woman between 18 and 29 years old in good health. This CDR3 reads CASSPAQGMNTEAFF. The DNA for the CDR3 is TGTGCCAGCAGTCCGGCACAGGGGATGAACACTGAAGCTTTCTTT.